Shown below are 19 T cell receptor beta chains from a single sample sequenced in a study of CXCR3-negative and CXCR3-positive naive CD8 T cells. 5' RACE that incorporated UMI labels was used to prepare the TRB cDNA libraries. TCRdb reanalyzed the 5' RACE reads and collapses them to one entry per CDR3 protein, without DNA. Its table lists 100,000 or so distinct CDR3 sequences. Material: naive CXCR3- CD8+ T cells from blood. Documented subset: CD45RO-CCR7+CD27+CD95- naive CD8+ T cells lacking CXCR3 (TNR3-). The receptors here all came from a human donor in good health. Some clones in this sample may be carry-over from other donors' samples.

The rearrangement links TRBV12-3 or TRBV12-4 to TRBJ1-5. The length of the CDR3 is 13 residues. The CDR3 spells CASSAAGNQPQHF.

The chain is built from TRBV25-1 and TRBJ1-1. Per the germline V gene, CDR1 is MGHDK and CDR2 is SYGVNS. CDR3 length: 12 amino acids. The CDR3 reads CASSLVEGEAFF.

The chain is built from TRBV7-9 and TRBJ2-5. CDR1 is SEHNR and CDR2 is FQNEAQ in the germline V gene (reference sequence). This CDR3 spans 12 amino acids. CDR3 residues: CASSLYVETQYF. Looking up the rest from reference TRBV7-9 and TRBJ2-5 gives the full variable domain: DTGVSQNPRHKITKRGQNVTFRCDPISEHNRLYWYRQTLGQGPEFLTYFQNEAQLEKSRLLSDRFSAERPKGSFSTLEIQRTEQGDSAMYLCASSLYVETQYFGPGTRLLVL.

V gene TRBV19 combines with J gene TRBJ2-7; TCRdb returns TRBD2, unconfirmable since there is no DNA. The germline V gene has CDR1 LNHDA and CDR2 SQIVND (reference sequence). This CDR3 spans 14 amino acids. The CDR3 reads CASTSSGGSYEQYF.

The CDR3 loop reads CAWSVRDSIYEQYF. The chain uses TRBV30 and TRBJ2-7; TCRdb picks TRBD1, but there is no DNA to check that call. This CDR3 comprises 14 residues. CDR1 is GTSNPN, CDR2 SVGIG, per germline (reference sequence). Variable domain in full (rest from reference TRBV30 and TRBJ2-7): SQTIHQWPATLVQPVGSPLSLECTVEGTSNPNLYWYRQAAGRGLQLLFYSVGIGQISSEVPQNLSASRPQDRQFILSSKKLLLSDSGFYLCAWSVRDSIYEQYFGPGTRLTVT.

This CDR3 is CASSLGLMGHNTGELFF. The chain joins TRBV5-1 to TRBJ2-2; TCRdb calls TRBD1, which cannot be checked without DNA. The germline CDR1 and CDR2 sequences are SGHRS and YFSETQ. The CDR3 has 17 amino acids.

This rearrangement joins TRBV18 to TRBJ1-1; TCRdb names TRBD1, which stays unverified in the absence of DNA. Germline V gene data show CDR1 as KGHSH and CDR2 as LQKENI. The CDR3 consists of 15 residues. The CDR3 protein is CASSPGPGMNTEAFF.

The V and J genes are TRBV28 and TRBJ2-5; the TCRdb D gene call, TRBD2, has no DNA to confirm it. Germline lookup yields CDR1 MDHEN and CDR2 SYDVKM. This CDR3 comprises 15 residues. This chain's CDR3 is CASSKRLAGEETQYF.

The chain employs TRBV4-3 and TRBJ2-1. The CDR3 extends over 17 amino acids. The germline gives CDR1 LGHNA, CDR2 YSLEER. CDR3 residues: CASSQGLTPSSYNEQFF.

The chain uses TRBV11-2 and TRBJ2-5; TCRdb calls TRBD2, which cannot be checked without DNA. CDR3 size: 17 residues. In germline, CDR1 is SGHAT, CDR2 FQNNGV. The CDR3 is CASSLGEVRTVQETQYF.

CDR3 region: CASSYGSGRGLNEQYF. This rearrangement joins TRBV6-5 to TRBJ2-7; TCRdb designates TRBD1, a call that cannot be tested without DNA. This CDR3 is 16 amino acids long. Germline CDR1 is MNHEY and CDR2 is SVGAGI.

The rearrangement joins TRBV6-5 to TRBJ2-7. The CDR3 loop spans 11 amino acids. Germline-derived CDR1 and CDR2 are MNHEY and SVGAGI. The CDR3 sequence: CASSYSSEQYF.

The chain combines TRBV6-5 with TRBJ2-7; with no DNA, the TCRdb D assignment of TRBD2 cannot be verified. The CDR3 covers 11 residues. The V gene's germline CDR1 is MNHEY and CDR2 SVGAGI. The CDR3 loop reads CASSNLAEQYF.

J is TRBJ1-1 and V is TRBV7-3. This CDR3 region has 11 residues. Germline CDR1 and CDR2: SGHTA and FQGTGA. The CDR3 here is CATRDASEAFF.

The chain links TRBV29-1 to TRBJ2-7; the TCRdb call, TRBD1, lacks DNA for checking. CDR1 SQVTM and CDR2 ANQGSEA come from the germline V gene. The CDR3 extends over 13 amino acids. The CDR3 spells CSVAGQNAYEQYF.

The chain has TRBV18 and TRBJ2-7; with no DNA, the TCRdb D assignment of TRBD2 cannot be verified. From germline, CDR1 is KGHSH and CDR2 LQKENI. This CDR3 has 18 amino acids. The chain's CDR3 is CASSPGLAGVFVSYEQYF.

V is TRBV7-9 and J is TRBJ2-7; TCRdb's D call of TRBD2 is untestable without DNA. Germline-derived CDR1 and CDR2 are SEHNR and FQNEAQ (reference sequence). The CDR3 is 16 amino acids. CDR3 amino acids: CASSLRIAGGAYEQYF.

V is TRBV9 and J is TRBJ2-7; absent DNA, TCRdb's TRBD2 call cannot be checked. This CDR3 has 15 amino acids. CDR1 is SGDLS, CDR2 YYNGEE, per germline. The CDR3: CASSVEVSGSYEQYF.

The chain combines TRBV7-8 with TRBJ2-1; TCRdb picks TRBD2, but there is no DNA to check that call. Germline V gene lookup returns CDR1 SGHVS and CDR2 FQNEAQ. This CDR3 region has 15 residues. This CDR3 reads CASSLGASGYNEQFF.